This TCR beta chain is drawn from a study of cytomegalovirus exposure and HLA in healthy donors. Broader study findings: Analysis performed later found approximately 17,000 TCR beta sequences associated with HLA alleles at 0.05 false discovery rate.

As concerns this clone: The antigen is undetermined.

Primers: 60 Vbeta forward and 13 Jbeta reverse. Libraries were prepared by immunoSEQ multiplex PCR; TCRdb keeps only in-frame clonotypes and omits some of them. The sample lists over 150,000 clones, more than 80% occurring once. Source material: PBMCs. This sequence was found in a male donor in good health and CMV-seronegative.

CDR3 nucleotides: TGTGCCAGCAGCTTGAAAAGGAACAGACAGGGGGCCTACGAGCAGTACTTC. Its translation: CASSLKRNRQGAYEQYF. V usage is TRBV5-4 and J usage is TRBJ2-7; 9 bases agree with TRBD1. CDR1 is SGHNT and CDR2 is YYREEE in the germline V gene (reference sequence). The trim removed 1 base at V and 2 bases at J, leaving 10 bases unmatched. CDR3 length equals 17 residues. The full variable domain, completed using reference TRBV5-4 and TRBJ2-7, is ETGVTQSPTHLIKTRGQQVTLRCSSQSGHNTVSWYQQALGQGPQFIFQYYREEENGRGNFPPRFSGLQFPNYSSELNVNALELDDSALYLCASSLKRNRQGAYEQYFGPGTRLTVT.